This TCR beta chain was recovered during a study of T cell responses to AZD1222 COVID-19 vaccine. Findings and caveats of the study: The donors showed a predominance of white British ancestry and of females, with possible underestimation of clonal diversity. Targets within unmutated variant regions were reportedly found for nearly half of spike-specific TCRs.

Pooled in the analysis were second doses at about 4 or about 12 weeks. Here immunoSEQ multiplex PCR was the method, and the copy in TCRdb shows in-frame clones only, minus some. The repertoire holds about 120,000 clones, with under 95% as singletons. V was clipped by 5 bases and J by 4 bases, with 11 bases between them. The CDR3 is made up of 14 amino acids. CDR1 SGHTA and CDR2 FQGNSA come from the germline V gene. With regard to this clone: No antigen is known for it.

The specimen comprised peripheral blood, sampled 28 days after the second AZD1222 dose. The source is an adult who received the AZD1222 COVID-19 vaccine. This rearrangement joins TRBV7-2 to TRBJ2-2; a weak D match, TRBD1 (5 bases). CDR3 DNA: TGTGCCAGCAGCGTACAGGTCAGCACCGGGGAGCTGTTTTTT. This gives the protein CASSVQVSTGELFF. Combining the CDR3 with reference TRBV7-2 and TRBJ2-2 gives the whole variable domain GAGVSQSPSNKVTEKGKDVELRCDPISGHTALYWYRQSLGQGLEFLIYFQGNSAPDKSGLPSDRFSAERTGGSVSTLTIQRTQQEDSAVYLCASSVQVSTGELFFGEGSRLTVL.